This T cell receptor beta chain was sequenced during a study of T cells in Graves' hyperthyroidism and ophthalmopathy. On this clonotype itself: Its specificity is unknown.

Whole-study findings and limits: Most expanded thyroid clonotypes above 0.001 recurred in blood.

Researchers amplified the TCR beta CDR3 regions from RNA transcripts. With the HTBI primer set, the TCR CDR3 went through a first round of RT-PCR. MiXCR, run by TCRdb on the multiplex PCR reads, gives a single entry per CDR3 protein. The repertoire consists of 400,000 or so distinct CDR3 sequences, with roughly an eighth occurring once and the leading ten covering approximately 27%. Enrolled ophthalmopathy patients presented with a Clinical Activity Score of at least 3, a NOSPECS grade of at least 4, and disease duration under 3 months. Patients showing uncontrolled infection, other autoimmune disease, pregnancy or lactation were ineligible. Trimming took off 4 bases at V and 9 bases at J, with 8 bases between the two ends. The CDR3 runs to 11 residues. Germline V CDR1 and CDR2: SGHKS, YYEKEE (reference sequence).

Sequences were obtained from blood. The sequence derives from a man aged 50 to 59 with Graves' ophthalmopathy. The rearrangement uses TRBV5-5 and TRBJ2-1, with TRBD2 as a possible D gene (6 bases). The CDR3 DNA reads as TGTGCCAGCAGCGGGGGGTCTGAGCAGTTCTTC. Its translation is CASSGGSEQFF.